The 5 T cell receptor beta chains in this list originate from one sample, sequenced in a study of CD8 T cells in Susac syndrome. The RNA, about 0.5 to 1 ug, was put through reverse transcription using random hexamers. TCRdb recomputed calls from the immunoSEQ multiplex PCR reads with MiXCR, one row per CDR3 protein. The sample shows some 130,000 distinct CDR3 sequences, approximately 90% of them seen only once. The material sequenced was CD8+ T cells from PBMCs. These receptors were taken from a human donor with multiple sclerosis.

V is TRBV14 and J is TRBJ2-1; D ambiguous. Trimming pared 4 bases from V and 7 bases from J, leaving 11 bases between. This CDR3 region has 13 residues. Per germline, CDR1 SGHDN and CDR2 FVKESK. The CDR3 region is CASSLVTANEQFF. In DNA, the CDR3 is TGTGCCAGCAGCCTAGTGACCGCGAATGAGCAGTTCTTC.

The CDR3 nucleotides are TGTGCCAGCAGTTCCCGGGACAGTCCTTACAATGAGCAGTTCTTC. Protein product: CASSSRDSPYNEQFF. The chain links TRBV28 to TRBJ2-1; 7 nucleotides align to TRBD1. Per the germline V gene, CDR1 is MDHEN and CDR2 is SYDVKM. This CDR3 contains 15 residues. V lost 4 bases to trimming and J lost 4 bases; unmatched junction nucleotides: 7.

The chain recombines TRBV6-1 with TRBJ2-7, with D possibly matching TRBD2 (5 bases). The germline V gene has CDR1 MNHNS and CDR2 SASEGT. V was shortened by 5 bases and J by 0 bases, with 20 bases between the two germline ends. The CDR3 runs to 17 residues. In DNA, the CDR3 is TGTGCCAGCAGTCCTTCGTTCGGGGAGACCCTCTCCTACGAGCAGTACTTC. This codes for CASSPSFGETLSYEQYF.

This rearrangement joins TRBV9 to TRBJ2-2, with a possible D match to TRBD1 (6 bases). The germline CDR1 and CDR2 sequences are SGDLS and YYNGEE. The CDR3 is made up of 15 amino acids. Trimming took 0 bases from V and 4 from J, leaving 10 bases between them. This CDR3 is CASSVEGGPTGELFF. In DNA form, the CDR3 reads TGTGCCAGCAGCGTAGAAGGGGGACCCACCGGGGAGCTGTTTTTT.

The rearrangement joins TRBV19 to TRBJ1-5; 7 nucleotides align to TRBD1. The junction had 7 bases not matched to a gene; V was cut back by 11 bases and J by 0 bases. The CDR3 is made up of 14 amino acids. The germline V gene has CDR1 LNHDA and CDR2 SQIVND (reference sequence). As DNA, the CDR3 is TGTGCCGTGTCAGGGGGATATAGCAATCAGCCCCAGCATTTT. This gives the protein CAVSGGYSNQPQHF.